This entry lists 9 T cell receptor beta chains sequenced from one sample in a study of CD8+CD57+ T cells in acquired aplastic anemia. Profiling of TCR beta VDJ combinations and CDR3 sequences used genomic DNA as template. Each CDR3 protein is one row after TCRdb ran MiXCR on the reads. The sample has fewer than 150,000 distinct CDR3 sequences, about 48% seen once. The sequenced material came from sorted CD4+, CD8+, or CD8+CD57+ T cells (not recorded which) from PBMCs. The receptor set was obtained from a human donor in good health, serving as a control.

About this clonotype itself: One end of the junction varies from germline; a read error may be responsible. CDR3 coding DNA: TGTGCCAGTAGTGTAGAGGGGCGGGATGAGCAGTTCTTC. This gives the protein CASSVEGRDEQFF. V and J are TRBV19 and TRBJ2-1; TRBD1 or TRBD2 may be the D gene (5 bases each). The CDR3 consists of 13 residues. The germline V gene has CDR1 LNHDA and CDR2 SQIVND (reference sequence). The full variable domain, rest sourced from reference TRBV19 and TRBJ2-1, is DGGITQSPKYLFRKEGQNVTLSCEQNLNHDAMYWYRQDPGQGLRLIYYSQIVNDFQKGDIAEGYSVSREKKESFPLTVTSAQKNPTAFYLCASSVEGRDEQFFGPGTRLTVL.

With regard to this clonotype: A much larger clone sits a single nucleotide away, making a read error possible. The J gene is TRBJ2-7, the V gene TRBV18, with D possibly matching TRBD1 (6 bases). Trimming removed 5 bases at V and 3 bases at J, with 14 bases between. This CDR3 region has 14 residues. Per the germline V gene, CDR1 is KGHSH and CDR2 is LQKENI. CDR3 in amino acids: CASSGQNLYYEQYV. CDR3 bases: TGTGCCAGCTCAGGACAGAACCTTTACTACGAGCAGTACGTC.

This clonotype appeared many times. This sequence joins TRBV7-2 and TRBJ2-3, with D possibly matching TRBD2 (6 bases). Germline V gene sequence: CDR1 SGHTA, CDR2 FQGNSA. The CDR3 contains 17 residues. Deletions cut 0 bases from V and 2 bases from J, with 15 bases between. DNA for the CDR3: TGTGCCAGCAGCTTAGCGCGGGGCGGGCTCTCCACAGATACGCAGTATTTT. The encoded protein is CASSLARGGLSTDTQYF.

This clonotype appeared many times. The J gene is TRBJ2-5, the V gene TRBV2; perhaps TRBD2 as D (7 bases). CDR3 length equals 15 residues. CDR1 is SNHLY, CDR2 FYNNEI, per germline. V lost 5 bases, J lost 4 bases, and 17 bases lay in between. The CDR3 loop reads CASSWGGGEGETQYF. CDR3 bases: TGTGCCAGCAGTTGGGGGGGCGGGGAGGGAGAGACCCAGTACTTC.

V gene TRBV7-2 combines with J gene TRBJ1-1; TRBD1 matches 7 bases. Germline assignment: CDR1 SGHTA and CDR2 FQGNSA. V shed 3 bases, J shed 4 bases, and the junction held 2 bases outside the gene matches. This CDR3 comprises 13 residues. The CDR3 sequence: CASSFQGVTEAFF. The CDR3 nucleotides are TGTGCCAGCAGCTTTCAGGGGGTCACTGAAGCTTTCTTT.

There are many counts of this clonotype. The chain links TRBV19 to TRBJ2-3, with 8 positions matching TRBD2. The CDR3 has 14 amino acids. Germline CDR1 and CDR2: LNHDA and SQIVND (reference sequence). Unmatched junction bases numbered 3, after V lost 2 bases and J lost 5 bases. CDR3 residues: CASSIRGGEDTQYF. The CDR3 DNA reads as TGTGCCAGTAGTATACGGGGGGGGGAAGATACGCAGTATTTT.

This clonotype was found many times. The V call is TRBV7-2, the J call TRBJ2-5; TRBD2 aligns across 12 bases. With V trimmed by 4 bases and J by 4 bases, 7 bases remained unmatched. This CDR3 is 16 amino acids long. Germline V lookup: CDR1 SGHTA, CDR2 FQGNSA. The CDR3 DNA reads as TGTGCCAGCAGCTCAACACTAGCGGGGGGCCGAGAGACCCAGTACTTC. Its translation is CASSSTLAGGRETQYF. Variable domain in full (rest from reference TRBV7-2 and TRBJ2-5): GAGVSQSPSNKVTEKGKDVELRCDPISGHTALYWYRQSLGQGLEFLIYFQGNSAPDKSGLPSDRFSAERTGGSVSTLTIQRTQQEDSAVYLCASSSTLAGGRETQYFGPGTRLLVL.

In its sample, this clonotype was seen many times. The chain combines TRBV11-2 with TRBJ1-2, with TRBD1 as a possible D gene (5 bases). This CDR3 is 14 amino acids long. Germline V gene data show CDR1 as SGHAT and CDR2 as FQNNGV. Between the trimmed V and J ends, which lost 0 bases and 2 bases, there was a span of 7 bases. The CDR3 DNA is TGTGCCAGCAGCTTAGAAACAGGAAACTATGGCTACACCTTC. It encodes CASSLETGNYGYTF.

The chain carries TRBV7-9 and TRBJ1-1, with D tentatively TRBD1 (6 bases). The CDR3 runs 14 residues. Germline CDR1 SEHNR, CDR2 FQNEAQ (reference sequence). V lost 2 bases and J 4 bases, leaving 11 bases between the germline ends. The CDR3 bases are TGTGCCAGCAGCTTACACAGGGAAGGCACTGAAGCTTTCTTT. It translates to CASSLHREGTEAFF.